This is a list of T cell receptor beta chains from one sample in a study of blood T cell repertoires in COVID-19. Sequencing used immunoSEQ multiplex PCR; TCRdb keeps in-frame clones, though not all of them. The table lists about 340,000 clones, under 95% of them singletons, with 2.5% to 4% in the top ten. The source material was peripheral blood. The origin of the receptors is a woman between 18 and 29 years old who had recovered from COVID-19. Both conserved end residues are part of each CDR3. The D gene is left open where the match is weak. Expanded clones get a size class; other rows say once, few or many, or leave the size out.

clone size	J gene	D gene	V gene	CDR3 protein	CDR3 DNA
.	TRBJ1-1	.	TRBV24-1	CATSLAGNTEAFF	TGTGCCACCAGCCTAGCAGGGAACACTGAAGCTTTCTTT
.	TRBJ2-1	TRBD1	TRBV24-1	CATNQTTGGSYNEQFF	TGTGCCACCAATCAAACCACAGGGGGCAGCTACAATGAGCAGTTCTTC
once	TRBJ2-2	TRBD2	TRBV7-9	CASSLLLAGAAGELFF	TGTGCCAGCAGCTTACTACTAGCGGGAGCGGCCGGGGAGCTGTTTTTT
once	TRBJ2-5	.	TRBV11-2	CASSFGGAIPKTQYF	TGTGCCAGCAGCTTTGGAGGGGCCATCCCTAAGACCCAGTACTTC
.	TRBJ1-2	TRBD1	TRBV29-1	CSFLGTGDREVSGYGYTF	TGCAGCTTTTTAGGGACGGGGGACAGGGAGGTTTCGGGGTATGGCTACACCTTC
.	TRBJ2-3	.	TRBV11-2	CASSATDTQYF	TGTGCCAGCAGCGCGACAGATACGCAGTATTTT
.	TRBJ2-3	TRBD2	TRBV7-8	CASSPGGVQYF	TGTGCCAGCAGCCCCGGGGGGGTGCAGTATTTT
.	TRBJ1-2	TRBD1	TRBV2	CASSMGQVIGGYTF	TGTGCCAGCAGTATGGGACAGGTGATAGGTGGCTACACCTTC
.	TRBJ1-2	TRBD1	TRBV19	CASSGRTGNYGYTF	TGTGCCAGTAGTGGGCGGACAGGGAACTATGGCTACACCTTC
.	TRBJ1-2	.	TRBV12-3/TRBV12-4	CASSLFAGDGYTF	TGTGCCAGCAGTTTATTCGCAGGGGATGGCTACACCTTC
.	TRBJ1-5	TRBD1	TRBV6-2/TRBV6-3	CASSPGQGYFSNQPQHF	TGTGCCAGCAGTCCGGGACAGGGATACTTTAGCAATCAGCCCCAGCATTTT
.	TRBJ1-5	.	TRBV5-6	CASSLWGRQQLQPQHF	TGTGCCAGCAGCTTGTGGGGCAGGCAACAGTTACAGCCCCAGCATTTT
.	TRBJ1-5	.	TRBV7-6	CASSLTATNQPQHF	TGTGCCAGCAGCCTGACAGCTACCAATCAGCCCCAGCATTTT
.	TRBJ2-4	TRBD1	TRBV4-3	CASSKGQGLNIQYF	TGCGCCAGCAGCAAAGGACAGGGTCTAAACATTCAGTACTTC
.	TRBJ1-6	.	TRBV19	CASSIWGENSPLHF	TGTGCCAGTAGTATATGGGGGGAAAATTCACCCCTCCACTTT
.	TRBJ2-1	TRBD1	TRBV11-2	CASSLDSGTGGGYEQFF	TGTGCCAGCAGCTTAGACTCCGGGACAGGGGGCGGCTATGAGCAGTTCTTC
once	TRBJ2-1	TRBD2	TRBV6-6	CASSYSETSGHNEQFF	TGTGCCAGCAGTTACTCGGAGACTAGCGGGCACAATGAGCAGTTCTTC
.	TRBJ1-1	.	TRBV11-2	CASSRTQGVAFF	TGTGCCAGCAGCCGGACCCAGGGTGTCGCTTTCTTT
.	TRBJ2-1	.	TRBV14	CASATGRFDNEQFF	TGTGCCAGCGCCACCGGGAGATTTGACAATGAGCAGTTCTTC
.	TRBJ1-6	.	TRBV9	CASSQGLTSLNSPLHF	TGTGCCAGCTCCCAGGGCTTGACATCCCTAAATTCACCCCTCCACTTT
.	TRBJ1-5	TRBD1	TRBV19	CASSIDQGDTSKPQHF	TGTGCCAGTAGTATAGATCAGGGGGACACAAGTAAGCCCCAGCATTTT
.	TRBJ2-1	TRBD2	TRBV24-1	CATSDNGPLAGGPYEQFF	TGTGCCACCAGTGACAATGGCCCGCTAGCGGGAGGGCCATATGAGCAGTTCTTC
.	TRBJ2-3	.	TRBV2	CASQRRKQPHLTSTDTQYF	TGTGCCAGTCAACGGAGGAAACAGCCTCACTTAACTAGCACAGATACGCAGTATTTT
.	TRBJ2-4	.	TRBV11-2	CASSRSAVLAKNIQYF	TGTGCCAGCAGCCGATCCGCGGTACTAGCCAAAAACATTCAGTACTTC
.	TRBJ1-6	TRBD1	TRBV25-1	CASSESRTGPSPLHF	TGTGCCAGCAGTGAATCCCGGACAGGGCCGTCACCCCTCCACTTT
.	TRBJ2-5	TRBD2	TRBV2	CASSEILAGTGTQYF	TGTGCCAGCAGTGAGATACTAGCGGGAACAGGGACCCAGTACTTC
.	TRBJ2-4	TRBD2	TRBV10-3	CAISEPGSSGYKNIQYF	TGTGCCATCAGTGAGCCGGGATCTAGCGGGTACAAAAACATTCAGTACTTC
.	TRBJ1-1	TRBD1	TRBV7-8	CASSLDRDTEAFF	TGTGCCAGCAGCCTGGACAGGGACACTGAAGCTTTCTTT
few	TRBJ2-3	TRBD2	TRBV7-2	CASSYPGLAGDTQYF	TGTGCCAGCAGCTATCCGGGACTAGCGGGGGATACGCAGTATTTT
.	TRBJ1-6	.	TRBV5-6	CASSLRLYNSPLHF	TGTGCCAGCAGCTTGAGACTCTATAATTCACCCCTCCACTTT
.	TRBJ2-6	TRBD1	TRBV5-6	CASSLLTRQGSSGANVLTF	TGTGCCAGCAGCCTACTAACCCGACAGGGATCCTCTGGGGCCAACGTCCTGACTTTC
.	TRBJ2-3	TRBD2	TRBV19	CASSIGLAGRNTQYF	TGTGCCAGTAGTATCGGACTAGCGGGAAGGAATACGCAGTATTTT
.	TRBJ1-1	.	TRBV27	CASRPDRLNTEAFF	TGTGCCAGCAGACCCGACAGGTTGAACACTGAAGCTTTCTTT
.	TRBJ1-4	.	TRBV7-8	CASSPSRGEKLFF	TGTGCCAGCAGCCCTTCCCGGGGTGAAAAACTGTTTTTT
.	TRBJ2-2	.	TRBV3-1/TRBV3-2	CASSQDYRLTGELFF	TGTGCCAGCAGCCAAGACTACAGGCTCACCGGGGAGCTGTTTTTT
.	TRBJ2-1	.	TRBV4-3	CASSQVTGYNEQFF	TGCGCCAGCAGCCAAGTTACGGGCTACAATGAGCAGTTCTTC
once	TRBJ2-3	TRBD2	TRBV6-2/TRBV6-3	CASSYGLAGGPKF	TGTGCCAGCAGTTACGGCCTAGCGGGAGGGCCGAAGTTT
.	TRBJ1-5	.	TRBV7-8	CASSLLGGDQPQHF	TGTGCCAGCAGCTTATTAGGCGGGGATCAGCCCCAGCATTTT
few	TRBJ1-5	TRBD1	TRBV7-9	CASSDTQGDQPQHF	TGTGCCAGCAGTGATACACAGGGGGACCAGCCCCAGCATTTT
once	TRBJ2-3	.	TRBV5-4	CASSLSLRTSTDTQYF	TGTGCCAGCAGCTTGTCCTTGCGGACTAGCACAGATACGCAGTATTTT
.	TRBJ1-6	.	TRBV25-1	CASVAGDGSPLHF	TGTGCCAGCGTCGCAGGGGATGGCTCACCCCTCCACTTT
.	TRBJ2-1	.	TRBV24-1	CATSAPPSRSSYNEQFF	TGTGCCACCAGTGCCCCCCCATCGCGGAGCTCCTACAATGAGCAGTTCTTC
.	TRBJ1-1	.	TRBV12-3/TRBV12-4	CASSFRGTEAFF	TGTGCCAGCAGTTTTAGGGGGACTGAAGCTTTCTTT